One TCR beta chain is described in this entry. As yet, its antigen is unknown. A much larger clone differs from this one at a single base, so this may be a read error. The CDR3 runs to 14 residues. The germline CDR1 and CDR2 sequences are LNHDA and SQIVND (reference sequence). V shed 7 bases and J shed 1 base, with 11 bases lying between them. Via MiXCR, TCRdb re-called the reads, giving one row per CDR3 protein. This table holds about 440,000 distinct CDR3 sequences, approximately 31% found once. These data originate in a study of T cell repertoires in cytomegalovirus infection. Turning to the study itself: Both CMV infection and a matching HLA type were indicated by public TCR beta signatures.

Study observations and caveats: Cumulative frequency (of public TCR beta family members) identified carriers of CMV plus the relevant HLA. HLA-C-restricted CMV-specific TCR beta clonotypes were dominant in the ex vivo response.

The sequence came from a human donor in good health (CMV status not recorded). Some clones in this sample may be carry-over from other donors' samples. This chain links TRBV19 with TRBJ1-3, with no clear D. The sample comprised PBMCs. Written as DNA, the CDR3 is TGTGCCAGTAAAGAGCCGGGGTCTGGAAACACCATATATTTT. Its translation is CASKEPGSGNTIYF. The full variable domain, completed using reference TRBV19 and TRBJ1-3, is DGGITQSPKYLFRKEGQNVTLSCEQNLNHDAMYWYRQDPGQGLRLIYYSQIVNDFQKGDIAEGYSVSREKKESFPLTVTSAQKNPTAFYLCASKEPGSGNTIYFGEGSWLTVV.